The source of this TCR beta chain is a study of cytomegalovirus exposure and HLA in healthy donors. Findings and limits, study-wide: Certain sequence variants were highly shared and formed a cluster, and this cluster was likely a sequencing artifact. It was shown in a later analysis that HLA-associated TCR beta chains were more clonally expanded than other, equally common chains.

The PCR contained 60 Vbeta and 13 Jbeta primers. Only in-frame clones appear in the TCRdb table, and some are missing; sequencing was by immunoSEQ multiplex PCR. In the table there are some 60,000 clones, under 80% of which are singletons. Each donor was healthy, and each was a bone marrow donor. There were likely unrecorded immune exposures, though donors were nominally healthy when sampled. The ends were cut back, 7 bases at V and 4 bases at J, with 8 bases in the middle. This CDR3 is 11 amino acids long. In germline, CDR1 is SQVTM, CDR2 ANQGSEA. This clone was detected only a few times. Its antigen is undetermined.

Sequencing was performed on PBMCs. J is TRBJ2-1 and V is TRBV29-1; D gene unclear. The receptor comes from a woman younger than 45 in good health and CMV-seronegative. The CDR3 sequence: CSGEAYNEQFF. The CDR3 DNA follows: TGCAGCGGAGAGGCGTACAATGAGCAGTTCTTC.